This T cell receptor beta chain came from a study of spatial heterogeneity in lung cancer. TCRdb reprocessed the 5' RACE reads via MiXCR and lists one record per CDR3 protein. The data show tens of thousands of distinct CDR3 sequences, about 7.6% seen once. Germline-derived CDR1 and CDR2 are SGHAT and FQNNGV. With 2 bases removed from V and 0 bases from J, the gap between germline ends came to 10 bases. The CDR3 runs 15 residues. Time point specified: blood at routine non-recurrence follow-up after resection. The source is a male donor with early-stage non-small cell lung cancer. The J gene is TRBJ1-2, the V gene TRBV11-2, with D hard to call. Sequenced material: PBMCs, taken at follow-up. The CDR3 nucleotides read TGTGCCAGCAGCTTACTACTCTTAGCTAACTATGGCTACACCTTC. Encoded protein: CASSLLLLANYGYTF.